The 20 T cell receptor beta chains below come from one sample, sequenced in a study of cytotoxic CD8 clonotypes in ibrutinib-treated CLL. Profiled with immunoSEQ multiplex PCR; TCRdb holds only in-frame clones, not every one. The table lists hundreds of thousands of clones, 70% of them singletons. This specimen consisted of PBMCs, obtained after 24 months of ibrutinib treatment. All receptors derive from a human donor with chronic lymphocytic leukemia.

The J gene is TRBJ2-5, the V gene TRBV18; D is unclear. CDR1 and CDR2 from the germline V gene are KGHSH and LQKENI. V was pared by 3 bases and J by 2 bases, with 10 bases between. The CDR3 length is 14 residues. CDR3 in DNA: TGTGCCAGCTCACCTAGATTTGTTCAAGAGACCCAGTACTTC. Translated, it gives CASSPRFVQETQYF.

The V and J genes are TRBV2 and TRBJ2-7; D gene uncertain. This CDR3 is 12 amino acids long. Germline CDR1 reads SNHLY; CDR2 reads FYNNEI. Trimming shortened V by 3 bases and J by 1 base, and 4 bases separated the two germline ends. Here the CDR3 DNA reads TGTGCCAGCAGTGATACGTCCTACGAGCAGTACTTC. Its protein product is CASSDTSYEQYF.

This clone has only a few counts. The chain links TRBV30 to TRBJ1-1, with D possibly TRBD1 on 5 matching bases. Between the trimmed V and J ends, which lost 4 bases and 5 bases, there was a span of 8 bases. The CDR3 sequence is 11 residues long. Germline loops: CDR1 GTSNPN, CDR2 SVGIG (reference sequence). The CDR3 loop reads CAWIQGTEAFF. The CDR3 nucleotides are TGTGCCTGGATCCAGGGTACTGAAGCTTTCTTT.

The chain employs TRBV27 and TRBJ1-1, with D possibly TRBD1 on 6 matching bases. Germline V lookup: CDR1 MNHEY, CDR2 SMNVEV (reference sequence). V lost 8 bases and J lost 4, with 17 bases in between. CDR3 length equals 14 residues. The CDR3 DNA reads TGTGCCAGCCGGGCCGGGGGCGCGGGCACTGAAGCTTTCTTT. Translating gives CASRAGGAGTEAFF.

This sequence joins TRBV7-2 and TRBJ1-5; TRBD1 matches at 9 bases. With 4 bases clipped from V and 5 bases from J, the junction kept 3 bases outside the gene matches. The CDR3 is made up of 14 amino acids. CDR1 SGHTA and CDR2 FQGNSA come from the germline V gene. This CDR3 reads CASSSTGGYQPQHF. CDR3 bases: TGTGCCAGCAGCTCGACAGGGGGGTATCAGCCCCAGCATTTT.

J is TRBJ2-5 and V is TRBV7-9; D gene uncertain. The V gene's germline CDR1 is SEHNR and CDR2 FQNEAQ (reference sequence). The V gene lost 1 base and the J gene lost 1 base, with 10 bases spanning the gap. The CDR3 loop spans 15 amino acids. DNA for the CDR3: TGTGCCAGCAGCTTAGGATGGGAAACCCAAGAGACCCAGTACTTC. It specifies CASSLGWETQETQYF.

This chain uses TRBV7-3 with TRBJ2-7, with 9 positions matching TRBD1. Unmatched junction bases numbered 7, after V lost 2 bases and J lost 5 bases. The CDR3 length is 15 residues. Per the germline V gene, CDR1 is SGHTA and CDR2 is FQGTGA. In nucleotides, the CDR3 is TGTGCCAGCAGCTTACAAGGGACAGGGATCCACGAGCAGTACTTC. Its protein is CASSLQGTGIHEQYF.

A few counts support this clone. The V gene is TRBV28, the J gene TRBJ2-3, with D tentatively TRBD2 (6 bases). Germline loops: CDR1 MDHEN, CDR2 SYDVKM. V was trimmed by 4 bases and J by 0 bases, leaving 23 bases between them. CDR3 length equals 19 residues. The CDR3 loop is CASSCQPISSGPSTDTQYF. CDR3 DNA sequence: TGTGCCAGCAGTTGTCAGCCCATATCCAGCGGGCCTAGCACAGATACGCAGTATTTT.

CDR3 loop: CASSKEGLQETQYF. In nucleotides, the CDR3 is TGCGCCAGCAGCAAAGAGGGTCTCCAAGAGACCCAGTACTTC. This rearrangement joins TRBV5-1 to TRBJ2-5, with a possible D match to TRBD2 (5 bases). V was pared by 4 bases and J by 1 base, with 11 bases between. The CDR3 spans 14 residues. The germline V gene has CDR1 SGHRS and CDR2 YFSETQ.

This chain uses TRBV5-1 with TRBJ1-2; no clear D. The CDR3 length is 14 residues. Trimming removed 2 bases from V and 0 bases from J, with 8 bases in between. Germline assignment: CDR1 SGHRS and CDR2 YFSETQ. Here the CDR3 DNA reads TGCGCCAGCAGCTTACGGGAAGCTAACTATGGCTACACCTTC. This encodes CASSLREANYGYTF. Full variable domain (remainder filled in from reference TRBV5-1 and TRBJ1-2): KAGVTQTPRYLIKTRGQQVTLSCSPISGHRSVSWYQQTPGQGLQFLFEYFSETQRNKGNFPGRFSGRQFSNSRSEMNVSTLELGDSALYLCASSLREANYGYTFGSGTRLTVV.

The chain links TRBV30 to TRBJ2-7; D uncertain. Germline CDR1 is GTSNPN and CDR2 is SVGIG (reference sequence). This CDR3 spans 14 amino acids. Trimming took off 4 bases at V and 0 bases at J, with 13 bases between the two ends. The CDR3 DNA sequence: TGTGCCTGGACCGGTGCCGCGAGCTCCTACGAGCAGTACTTC. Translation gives CAWTGAASSYEQYF.

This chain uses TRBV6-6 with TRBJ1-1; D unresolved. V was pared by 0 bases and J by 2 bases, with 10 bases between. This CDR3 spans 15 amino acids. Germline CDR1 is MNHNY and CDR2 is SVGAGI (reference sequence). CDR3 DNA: TGTGCCAGCAGTTACTCGACTCGCGGAAACACTGAAGCTTTCTTT. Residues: CASSYSTRGNTEAFF.

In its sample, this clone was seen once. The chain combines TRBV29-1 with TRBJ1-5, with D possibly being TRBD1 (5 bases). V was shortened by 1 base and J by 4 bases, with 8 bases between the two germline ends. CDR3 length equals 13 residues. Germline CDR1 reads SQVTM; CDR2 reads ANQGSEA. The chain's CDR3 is CSVEGGYNQPQHF. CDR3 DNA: TGCAGCGTTGAAGGGGGGTATAATCAGCCCCAGCATTTT.

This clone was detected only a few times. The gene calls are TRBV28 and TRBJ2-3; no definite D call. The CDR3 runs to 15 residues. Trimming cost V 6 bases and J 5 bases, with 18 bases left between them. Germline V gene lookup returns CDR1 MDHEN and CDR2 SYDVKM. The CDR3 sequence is CASSPSGTTGDTQYF. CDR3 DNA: TGTGCCAGCAGCCCCTCGGGCACTACGGGAGATACGCAGTATTTT.

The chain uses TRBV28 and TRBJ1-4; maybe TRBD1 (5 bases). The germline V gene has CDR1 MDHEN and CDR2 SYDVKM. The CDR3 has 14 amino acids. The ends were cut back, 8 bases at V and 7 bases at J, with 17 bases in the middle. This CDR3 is CASGPQTESEKLFF. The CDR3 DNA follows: TGTGCCAGCGGCCCTCAGACAGAGAGTGAAAAACTGTTTTTT.

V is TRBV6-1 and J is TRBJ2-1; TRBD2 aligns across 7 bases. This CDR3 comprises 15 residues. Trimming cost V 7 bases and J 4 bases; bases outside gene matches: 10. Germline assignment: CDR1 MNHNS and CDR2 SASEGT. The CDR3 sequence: CASMGGDSSYNEQFF. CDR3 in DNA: TGTGCCAGCATGGGAGGGGACTCTTCATACAATGAGCAGTTCTTC.

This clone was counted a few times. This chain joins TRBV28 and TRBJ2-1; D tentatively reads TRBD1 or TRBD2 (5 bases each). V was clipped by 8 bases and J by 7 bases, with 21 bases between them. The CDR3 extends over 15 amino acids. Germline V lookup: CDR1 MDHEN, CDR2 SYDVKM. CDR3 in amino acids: CASEGSLGAENEQFF. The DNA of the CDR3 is TGTGCCAGCGAAGGAAGCCTCGGGGCGGAGAATGAGCAGTTCTTC.

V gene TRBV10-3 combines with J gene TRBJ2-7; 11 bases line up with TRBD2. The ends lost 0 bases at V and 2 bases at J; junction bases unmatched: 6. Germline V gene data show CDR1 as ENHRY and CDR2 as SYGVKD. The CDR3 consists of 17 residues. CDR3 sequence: CAISESPTSGNTYEQYF. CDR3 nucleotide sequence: TGTGCCATCAGTGAGTCCCCGACTAGCGGGAATACCTACGAGCAGTACTTC.

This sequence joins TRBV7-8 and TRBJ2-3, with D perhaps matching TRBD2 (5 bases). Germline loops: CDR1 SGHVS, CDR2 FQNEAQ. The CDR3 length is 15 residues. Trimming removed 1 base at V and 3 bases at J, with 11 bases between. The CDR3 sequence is CASSLVTRRTDTQYF. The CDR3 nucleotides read TGTGCCAGCAGCTTAGTCACTAGACGAACAGATACGCAGTATTTT.

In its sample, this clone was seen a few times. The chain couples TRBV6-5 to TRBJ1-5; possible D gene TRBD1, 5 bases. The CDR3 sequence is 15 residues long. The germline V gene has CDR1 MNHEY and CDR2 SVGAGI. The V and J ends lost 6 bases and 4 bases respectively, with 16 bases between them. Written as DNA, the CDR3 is TGTGCCAGCAGCCGGGGAGGGGTAGGAAATCAGCCCCAGCATTTT. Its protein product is CASSRGGVGNQPQHF.